This T cell receptor beta chain stems from a study of a mutant IDH1 vaccine in newly diagnosed glioma. Study context: Patients had received radiotherapy, temozolomide, or both previously, most receiving both.

TCRdb's table, derived via immunoSEQ multiplex PCR, lists solely in-frame clones and lacks some. The sample lists tens of thousands of clones; 80% were seen once. This clone was found a few times. What it binds is unknown. CDR1 and CDR2 (germline): SNHLY, FYNNEI. Trimming took off 2 bases at V and 2 bases at J, with 4 bases between the two ends. This CDR3 is 13 amino acids long. Time point of the sample: week 11, during vaccination. The content of each vaccine dose was 300 ug of mutant IDH1 20-mer peptide, and topical imiquimod accompanied it. V is TRBV2 and J is TRBJ1-5; D gene ambiguous. The sequencing used PBMCs, collected from a glioma patient whose treatment included an IDH1 peptide vaccine. This clonotype originated in a man between 50 and 59 years old with glioma. The CDR3 region is CASSESRNQPQHF. In nucleotides, the CDR3 is TGTGCCAGCAGTGAAAGTCGCAATCAGCCCCAGCATTTT. The full variable domain, in which reference TRBV2 and TRBJ1-5 provide the parts outside the CDR3, is EPEVTQTPSHQVTQMGQEVILRCVPISNHLYFYWYRQILGQKVEFLVSFYNNEISEKSEIFDDQFSVERPDGSNFTLKIRSTKLEDSAMYFCASSESRNQPQHFGDGTRLSIL.